The 9 T cell receptor beta chains reported below all come from one sample, sequenced in a study of cytomegalovirus exposure and HLA in healthy donors. The PCR ran on 60 Vbeta and 13 Jbeta primers. Here immunoSEQ multiplex PCR was the method, and the copy in TCRdb shows in-frame clones only, minus some. The table records about 150,000 clones, roughly 73% of them present only once. The sequenced sample consisted of PBMCs. The receptor set was obtained from a man aged 18 to 30 in good health and CMV-seropositive.

This chain uses TRBV6-6 with TRBJ1-2; TRBD1 agrees at 9 bases. Germline V gene sequence: CDR1 MNHNY, CDR2 SVGAGI (reference sequence). With V trimmed by 8 bases and J by 8 bases, 9 bases remained unmatched. This CDR3 comprises 13 residues. The CDR3 coding sequence is TGTGCCAGCGGAGGACAGGGGACTTTCGGCTACACCTTC. Amino acid sequence: CASGGQGTFGYTF.

In regard to this clone: Other DNA sequences in this sample translate to the same CDR3. The chain employs TRBV6-5 and TRBJ2-2; D is perhaps TRBD2 (5 bases). CDR1 is MNHEY, CDR2 SVGAGI, per germline. There are 15 residues in the CDR3. V gave up 9 bases and J gave up 2 bases, with 16 bases separating them. CDR3 nucleotide sequence: TGTGCCAGTAGGTCCAGGACTCTTAACACCGGGGAGCTGTTTTTT. Its protein product is CASRSRTLNTGELFF.

The genes are TRBV28 and TRBJ1-5, with a possible D match to TRBD1 (5 bases). Trimming shortened V by 3 bases and J by 7 bases, and 25 bases separated the two germline ends. The CDR3 consists of 18 residues. Per germline, CDR1 MDHEN and CDR2 SYDVKM. The CDR3 reads CASSLGGGSGATRQPQHF. The CDR3 region has the DNA TGTGCCAGCAGTTTGGGGGGGGGAAGTGGGGCAACTAGGCAGCCCCAGCATTTT.

This clone came up many times. The chain links TRBV4-2 to TRBJ2-2; 8 nucleotides align to TRBD2. Germline V gives CDR1 LGHNA, CDR2 YNFKEQ. The CDR3 spans 16 residues. The J segment lost 7 bases and the V segment lost 1 base, leaving 8 bases of the junction unmatched. This CDR3 is CASSQVGAGVGGELFF. CDR3 sequence (DNA): TGTGCCAGCAGCCAAGTTGGAGCGGGAGTAGGCGGGGAGCTGTTTTTT.

The chain joins TRBV9 to TRBJ2-7; 7 nucleotides line up with TRBD2. The V segment lost 0 bases and the J segment 3 bases; nucleotides outside the gene matches: 3. CDR1 SGDLS and CDR2 YYNGEE come from the germline V gene. The CDR3 covers 14 residues. CDR3 nucleotide sequence: TGTGCCAGCAGCGTAGGTCAGCGGGACTACGAGCAGTACTTC. It translates to CASSVGQRDYEQYF. The whole variable domain, remainder taken from reference TRBV9 and TRBJ2-7, is DSGVTQTPKHLITATGQRVTLRCSPRSGDLSVYWYQQSLDQGLQFLIQYYNGEERAKGNILERFSAQQFPDLHSELNLSSLELGDSALYFCASSVGQRDYEQYFGPGTRLTVT.

The rearrangement links TRBV6-1 to TRBJ1-1; D possibly corresponds to TRBD1 (5 bases). This CDR3 spans 12 amino acids. Germline-derived CDR1 and CDR2 are MNHNS and SASEGT. The germline V and J ends were trimmed by 5 bases and 8 bases, with 12 bases remaining between them. The CDR3 sequence: CASSPGQREAFF. In nucleotides, the CDR3 is TGTGCCAGCAGTCCCGGACAACGCGAAGCTTTCTTT.

This chain links TRBV28 with TRBJ2-2, with 7 bases that match TRBD1. Trimming cost V 6 bases and J 3 bases; bases outside gene matches: 10. The germline V gene has CDR1 MDHEN and CDR2 SYDVKM. The CDR3 loop spans 16 amino acids. As DNA, the CDR3 is TGTGCCAGCAGCCCATGGGACAGCCTCTACACCGGGGAGCTGTTTTTT. Its protein product is CASSPWDSLYTGELFF. The full variable domain, in which reference TRBV28 and TRBJ2-2 provide the parts outside the CDR3, is DVKVTQSSRYLVKRTGEKVFLECVQDMDHENMFWYRQDPGLGLRLIYFSYDVKMKEKGDIPEGYSVSREKKERFSLILESASTNQTSMYLCASSPWDSLYTGELFFGEGSRLTVL.

The rearrangement joins TRBV28 to TRBJ2-7; 13 bases match TRBD2. Germline V CDR1 and CDR2: MDHEN, SYDVKM. V dropped 1 base and J dropped 1; count of bases not matched to a gene: 1. The CDR3 consists of 16 residues. CDR3 sequence: CASSLLTSGRSYEQYF. The CDR3 DNA sequence: TGTGCCAGCAGTTTATTGACTAGCGGGAGGTCCTACGAGCAGTACTTC.

Only one count was recorded for this clone. This chain uses TRBV30 with TRBJ2-7; 7 nucleotides match TRBD1. The V and J ends lost 2 bases and 3 bases, in that order; junction bases with no gene match: 10. This CDR3 spans 15 amino acids. The V gene's germline CDR1 is GTSNPN and CDR2 SVGIG (reference sequence). The DNA for the CDR3 is TGTGCCTGGAGTACCTCCGGGACAGCCCACTACGAGCAGTACTTC. Its protein product is CAWSTSGTAHYEQYF.